This passage covers 23 T cell receptor beta chains from one sample sequenced in a study of shared clonotypes between healthy human individuals. Profiled with immunoSEQ multiplex PCR; TCRdb holds only in-frame clones, not every one. The repertoire holds approximately 980,000 clones, with about 80% as singletons. Sequencing was carried out using memory CD4+ T cells sorted from blood. Subset described: CD45RA-negative fraction. Source of these receptors: a young man in good health.

Regarding this clone: One junction end does not reproduce the germline sequence, and a read error may be involved. The chain employs TRBV7-7 and TRBJ2-5; D is unclear. Germline-derived CDR1 and CDR2 are SSHAT and FNYEAQ (reference sequence). This CDR3 is 14 amino acids long. The CDR3 here is CASSPGWQQETQYF. CDR3 DNA sequence: TGTGCTAGCAGCCCTGGGTGGCAACAAGAGACCCAGTACTTC.

J is TRBJ2-7 and V is TRBV5-4; a weak D match, TRBD2 (6 bases). The CDR3 length is 16 residues. V was trimmed by 4 bases and J by 0 bases, leaving 17 bases between them. Germline V gene lookup returns CDR1 SGHNT and CDR2 YYREEE (reference sequence). The DNA of the CDR3 is TGTGCCAGCAGCCGACCTAGCGTGTCTTCCTCCTACGAGCAGTACTTC. It codes for CASSRPSVSSSYEQYF.

The chain carries TRBV6-1 and TRBJ1-4; TRBD1 matches at 7 bases. V trimming: 2 bases; J trimming: 6 bases; junction bases outside the gene matches: 15. The CDR3 is made up of 18 amino acids. Germline V gene lookup returns CDR1 MNHNS and CDR2 SASEGT. Here the CDR3 DNA reads TGTGCCAGCAGTGAAACAGGGGATTTCTTCCGGGTGGATGAAAAACTGTTTTTT. This codes for CASSETGDFFRVDEKLFF.

Concerning this clone itself: Within the sample, other DNA sequences also encode this same CDR3. The chain joins TRBV6-1 to TRBJ2-7; tentatively, D is TRBD1 (6 bases). CDR3 length: 13 amino acids. The V end lost 2 bases, the J end lost 4 bases, and 9 bases lay between the germline ends. Looked up from germline, CDR1 is MNHNS and CDR2 is SASEGT. The CDR3 nucleotides are TGTGCCAGCAGTGAAACAGGGAAGTACGAGCAGTACTTC. Protein product: CASSETGKYEQYF.

The chain recombines TRBV25-1 with TRBJ1-6; D perhaps matches TRBD1 (5 bases). Germline loops: CDR1 MGHDK, CDR2 SYGVNS. The CDR3 runs to 15 residues. Trimming removed 3 bases at V and 5 bases at J, with 11 bases between. The CDR3 sequence is CASSDQGGHNSPLHF. The DNA of the CDR3 is TGTGCCAGCAGTGATCAGGGAGGGCATAATTCACCCCTCCACTTT. Full variable domain (rest looked up from reference TRBV25-1 and TRBJ1-6): EADIYQTPRYLVIGTGKKITLECSQTMGHDKMYWYQQDPGMELHLIHYSYGVNSTEKGDLSSESTVSRIRTEHFPLTLESARPSHTSQYLCASSDQGGHNSPLHFGNGTRLTVT.

The chain couples TRBV10-3 to TRBJ1-4, with D uncertain. The V end lost 3 bases, the J end lost 0 bases, and 8 bases lay between the germline ends. This CDR3 spans 15 amino acids. Germline V gene lookup returns CDR1 ENHRY and CDR2 SYGVKD. The CDR3, as DNA: TGTGCCATCAGTGATATGAGCTCAACTAATGAAAAACTGTTTTTT. It encodes CAISDMSSTNEKLFF.

The chain's CDR3 is CASSDAERPGGYEQYF. The CDR3 nucleotides read TGTGCCAGCAGTGACGCTGAGAGGCCTGGAGGCTACGAGCAGTACTTC. This chain joins TRBV25-1 and TRBJ2-7; a weak D match, TRBD2 (5 bases). This CDR3 comprises 16 residues. Germline V lookup: CDR1 MGHDK, CDR2 SYGVNS. Trimming took 3 bases from V and 3 from J, leaving 18 bases between them.

V gene TRBV19 combines with J gene TRBJ2-3; TRBD2 aligns across 9 bases. Per germline, CDR1 LNHDA and CDR2 SQIVND (reference sequence). Trimming removed 7 bases from V and 4 bases from J; junction bases left unmatched: 9. The CDR3 is made up of 15 amino acids. In DNA, the CDR3 is TGTGCCAGTACCCTCGGGGGACTAGCCTCAGATACGCAGTATTTT. This sequence encodes CASTLGGLASDTQYF.

This chain links TRBV27 with TRBJ2-7; TRBD1 aligns across 9 bases. Trimming cost V 6 bases and J 0 bases; bases outside gene matches: 6. The germline gives CDR1 MNHEY, CDR2 SMNVEV (reference sequence). CDR3 length: 15 amino acids. The CDR3 loop is CASRSGQGSSYEQYF. The CDR3 coding sequence is TGTGCCAGCAGAAGCGGACAGGGGAGCTCCTACGAGCAGTACTTC.

As regards this clone: A far bigger clonotype differs at one base, so this is likely a read error. The chain employs TRBV18 and TRBJ2-7; 9 bases are a match to TRBD1. The germline gives CDR1 KGHSH, CDR2 LQKENI. The CDR3 runs to 14 residues. The CDR3 spells CASSPEGQGYEQHF. The CDR3 DNA follows: TGTGCCAGCTCACCCGAGGGACAGGGTTACGAGCAGCACTTC.

The CDR3 nucleotides are TGTGCCAGCAGCGCACAGGGGGTCCTCTTCTCTGGAAACACCATATATTTT. This sequence encodes CASSAQGVLFSGNTIYF. V gene TRBV9 combines with J gene TRBJ1-3; 8 bases fit TRBD1. The V and J ends lost 3 bases and 0 bases, in that order; junction bases with no gene match: 8. Germline V gene data show CDR1 as SGDLS and CDR2 as YYNGEE. CDR3 length: 17 residues.

This clone occurred a few times. The chain has TRBV4-2 and TRBJ1-4; 9 positions match TRBD1. The CDR3 is 16 amino acids. Germline loops: CDR1 LGHNA, CDR2 YNFKEQ. The V gene end was trimmed by 5 bases and the J gene end by 8 bases; junction bases not matched to a gene: 12. CDR3 sequence reads: CASSYDPTGGSEKLFF. CDR3 in DNA: TGTGCCAGCAGCTACGATCCCACAGGGGGCAGCGAAAAACTGTTTTTT.

This sequence joins TRBV11-2 and TRBJ2-1; D is possibly TRBD2 (6 bases). Germline CDR1 is SGHAT and CDR2 is FQNNGV. V was clipped by 5 bases and J by 0 bases, with 14 bases between them. The CDR3 is made up of 16 amino acids. The CDR3 sequence: CASSPRTISSYNEQFF. The CDR3 coding sequence is TGTGCCAGCAGCCCGCGGACTATTAGCTCCTACAATGAGCAGTTCTTC.

This chain uses TRBV7-8 with TRBJ2-7; 13 bases are shared with TRBD2. The CDR3 consists of 15 residues. In germline, CDR1 is SGHVS, CDR2 FQNEAQ. With V trimmed by 5 bases and J by 3 bases, 4 bases remained unmatched. The DNA for the CDR3 is TGTGCCAGCAGCCTAGGGACTAGCGGGAACTACGAGCAGTACTTC. Amino acid sequence: CASSLGTSGNYEQYF.

V and J are TRBV5-1 and TRBJ1-4, with 7 bases that match TRBD1. This CDR3 spans 17 amino acids. In germline, CDR1 is SGHRS, CDR2 YFSETQ. After removal of 4 bases from V and 9 bases from J, the junction contained 18 bases not matched to a gene. The CDR3 DNA sequence: TGCGCCAGCAGCCCCCTGGCCGGACAGGTCGATGGTAAAAAACTGTTTTTT. Protein sequence: CASSPLAGQVDGKKLFF.

V is TRBV27 and J is TRBJ1-1, with D perhaps TRBD1 (5 bases). V was trimmed by 5 bases and J by 1 base, leaving 17 bases between them. The length of the CDR3 is 16 residues. Germline V CDR1 and CDR2: MNHEY, SMNVEV (reference sequence). The DNA for the CDR3 is TGTGCCAGCAGTACCTTGACGGTAAGGGGGAACACTGAAGCTTTCTTT. Encoded protein: CASSTLTVRGNTEAFF.

The V call is TRBV5-1, the J call TRBJ1-3; no clear D. V was pared by 0 bases and J by 4 bases, with 5 bases between. The CDR3 is made up of 13 amino acids. Germline CDR1 is SGHRS and CDR2 is YFSETQ. The CDR3 sequence: CASSLEWGNTIYF. DNA of the CDR3: TGCGCCAGCAGCTTGGAGTGGGGAAACACCATATATTTT.

The chain carries TRBV5-4 and TRBJ2-2; D not resolved. V was shortened by 4 bases and J by 7 bases, with 14 bases between the two germline ends. The CDR3 is 14 amino acids. Germline V gene data show CDR1 as SGHNT and CDR2 as YYREEE (reference sequence). The CDR3 here is CASSQAQAVGELFF. CDR3 DNA sequence: TGTGCCAGCAGCCAGGCGCAGGCGGTCGGGGAGCTGTTTTTT.

This clone was observed a few times. This chain links TRBV10-1 with TRBJ2-2; 8 positions match TRBD1. J lost 2 bases, V lost 6 bases, and 5 bases had no gene match. The CDR3 loop spans 15 amino acids. Per germline, CDR1 WNHNN and CDR2 SYGVQD (reference sequence). CDR3 amino acids: CASRPDRGNTGELFF. Written as DNA, the CDR3 is TGCGCCAGCAGGCCTGACAGGGGTAACACCGGGGAGCTGTTTTTT.

This chain joins TRBV25-1 and TRBJ2-1, with D possibly being TRBD2 (6 bases). CDR3 length: 17 amino acids. CDR1 and CDR2 (germline): MGHDK, SYGVNS. Trimming removed 10 bases from V and 4 bases from J, with 26 bases in between. The chain's CDR3 is CAKHGSGESIPYNEQFF. CDR3 sequence (DNA): TGTGCCAAGCACGGGAGCGGTGAGTCAATCCCATACAATGAGCAGTTCTTC.

To note about this clone: This specimen includes other DNA sequences encoding the same CDR3. The CDR3 coding sequence is TGTGCCAGCAGCTTAGGGCAGGGCGGCTACACCTTC. Translated, it gives CASSLGQGGYTF. This chain joins TRBV7-2 and TRBJ1-2; D is possibly TRBD1 (5 bases). The germline CDR1 and CDR2 sequences are SGHTA and FQGNSA. V lost 1 base, J lost 8 bases, and 8 bases lay in between. CDR3 length: 12 amino acids.

This chain joins TRBV6-1 and TRBJ2-7; unclear D gene. The germline V gene has CDR1 MNHNS and CDR2 SASEGT. CDR3 size: 12 residues. The germline V and J ends were trimmed by 3 bases and 6 bases, with 9 bases remaining between them. The DNA of the CDR3 is TGTGCCAGCAGTGAGGACGTTGGCGAGCAGTACTTC. It translates to CASSEDVGEQYF.

This chain joins TRBV5-1 and TRBJ2-7, with 9 bases aligning to TRBD1. CDR1 is SGHRS, CDR2 YFSETQ, per germline. The trim removed 3 bases at V and 3 bases at J, leaving 10 bases unmatched. CDR3 length equals 16 residues. This CDR3 is CASSSRTGTGHYEQYF. The CDR3 bases are TGCGCCAGCAGCTCACGAACCGGGACAGGGCACTACGAGCAGTACTTC.